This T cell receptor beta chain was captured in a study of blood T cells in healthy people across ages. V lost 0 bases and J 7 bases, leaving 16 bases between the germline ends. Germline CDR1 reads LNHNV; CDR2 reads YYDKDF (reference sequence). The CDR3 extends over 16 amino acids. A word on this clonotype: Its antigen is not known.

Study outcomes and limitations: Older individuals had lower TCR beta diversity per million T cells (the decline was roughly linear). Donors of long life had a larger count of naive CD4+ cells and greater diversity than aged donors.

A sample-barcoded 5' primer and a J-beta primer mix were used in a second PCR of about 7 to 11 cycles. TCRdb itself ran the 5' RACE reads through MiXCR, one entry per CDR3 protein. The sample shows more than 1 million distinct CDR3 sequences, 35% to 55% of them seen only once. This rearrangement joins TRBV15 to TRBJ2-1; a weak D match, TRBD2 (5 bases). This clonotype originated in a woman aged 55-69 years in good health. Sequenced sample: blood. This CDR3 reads CATSRDPGLLINEQFF. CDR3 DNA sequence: TGTGCCACCAGCAGAGATCCCGGACTCCTTATAAATGAGCAGTTCTTC.